This TCR beta chain was recovered during a study of Graves' ophthalmopathy and Graves' hyperthyroidism. This clonotype occurred many times. Its antigen is currently unknown. Beta-chain TCR CDR3 regions were amplified from RNA transcripts. HTBI-primed RT-PCR formed the first round, and a multiplex PCR formed the second. Using its own MiXCR run on the multiplex PCR reads, TCRdb lists one record per CDR3 protein. This sample has more than 150,000 distinct CDR3 sequences, with around two fifths found just once. Study-wide results and limits: Distinction of ophthalmopathy from stable hyperthyroidism by a 13-signature model reached nearly 90% sensitivity and 81.08% specificity. Sensitivity of about 70% and specificity of approximately 76% were achieved by the model that predicted ophthalmopathy progression.

Additional autoimmune diseases, uncontrolled infections, pregnancy or lactation disqualified patients. Trimming at V came to 5 bases and at J to 1 base, leaving 12 bases not matched to a gene. This CDR3 is 17 amino acids long. Per germline, CDR1 SGHAT and CDR2 FQNNGV. The rearrangement uses TRBV11-2 and TRBJ2-5; TRBD2 aligns across 8 bases. The TCR originated in a woman in her forties with Graves' ophthalmopathy. The source material was peripheral blood. The CDR3 here is CASSPGGVGWSQETQYF. CDR3 bases: TGTGCCAGCAGCCCGGGGGGGGTTGGATGGTCCCAAGAGACCCAGTACTTC. Combining the CDR3 with reference TRBV11-2 and TRBJ2-5 gives the whole variable domain EAGVAQSPRYKIIEKRQSVAFWCNPISGHATLYWYQQILGQGPKLLIQFQNNGVVDDSQLPKDRFSAERLKGVDSTLKIQPAKLEDSAVYLCASSPGGVGWSQETQYFGPGTRLLVL.